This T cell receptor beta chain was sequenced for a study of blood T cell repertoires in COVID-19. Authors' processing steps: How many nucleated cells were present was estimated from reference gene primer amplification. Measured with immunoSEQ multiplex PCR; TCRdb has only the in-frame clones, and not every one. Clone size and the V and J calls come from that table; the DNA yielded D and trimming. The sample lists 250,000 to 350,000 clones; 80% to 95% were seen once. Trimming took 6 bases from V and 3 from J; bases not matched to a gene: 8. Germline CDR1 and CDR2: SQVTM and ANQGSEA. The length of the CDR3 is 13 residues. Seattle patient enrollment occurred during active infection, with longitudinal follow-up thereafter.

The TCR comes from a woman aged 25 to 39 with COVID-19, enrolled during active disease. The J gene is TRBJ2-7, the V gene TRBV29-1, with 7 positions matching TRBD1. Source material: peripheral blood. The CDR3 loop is CSVTGTADYEQYF. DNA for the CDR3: TGCAGCGTGACCGGGACAGCGGACTACGAGCAGTACTTC.